This TCR beta chain was found in a study of T cell changes during pregnancy in multiple sclerosis. Here immunoSEQ multiplex PCR was the method, and the copy in TCRdb shows in-frame clones only, minus some. The sample has under 95,000 clones; approximately 92% are singletons. CDR3 length: 15 residues. V shed 3 bases, J shed 5 bases, and the junction held 7 bases outside the gene matches. Germline CDR1 reads KGHSH; CDR2 reads LQKENI. The source was peripheral blood, collected in the second trimester of pregnancy. This clonotype originated in a female donor in good health, enrolled as a control in a pregnancy study. The gene calls are TRBV18 and TRBJ1-1; 9 bases match TRBD1. CDR3 in DNA: TGTGCCAGCTCACCCGAAACAGGGGGCAGTACTGAAGCTTTCTTT. Residues: CASSPETGGSTEAFF.